The 24 T cell receptor beta chains given below trace back to one sample, sequenced in a study of neurological immune-mediated disorders (dated by TCRdb to between 2018 and 2021). Libraries were constructed by 5' RACE. The sequencer listed for this sample is Illumina HiSeq 2500. TCRdb's own reprocessing of the public reads used fastp at Q25 and MiXCR and kept productive beta chains. Every entry covers one CDR3 protein and lists the most common genes and DNA from its rows. The sample table holds 50,000 to 80,000 distinct CDR3 sequences, of which 3% to 4% were seen once. Clones ranked in the top ten supply about 3.5% of the sample. Sequencing was carried out using PBMCs. The receptors here all came from a man aged 35 to 55 with multiple sclerosis.

This clonotype was counted ten times or more. The chain is built from TRBV12-3 or TRBV12-4 and TRBJ2-7; TRBD1 agrees at 8 bases. The CDR3 runs to 14 residues. The V gene end was trimmed by 5 bases and the J gene end by 2 bases; junction bases not matched to a gene: 5. CDR3 protein: CASSLETGAYEQYF. DNA of the CDR3: TGTGCCAGCAGTCTAGAGACAGGGGCCTACGAGCAGTACTTC.

This clonotype showed up many times. The gene calls are TRBV3-1 and TRBJ1-1, with D tentatively TRBD1 (5 bases). The CDR3 runs 13 residues. V shed 3 bases and J shed 7 bases, with 12 bases lying between them. Germline V CDR1 and CDR2: LGHDT, YNNKEL (reference sequence). The CDR3 DNA sequence: TGTGCCAGCAGCCAGGGGCTGCTCTTTGAAGCTTTCTTT. The encoded protein is CASSQGLLFEAFF.

Ten or more counts support this clonotype. The chain has TRBV4-1 and TRBJ2-7; 11 positions match TRBD2. The CDR3 runs to 16 residues. V lost 0 bases and J lost 7; bases outside the gene matches: 8. Germline loops: CDR1 MGHRA, CDR2 YSYEKL. The CDR3 sequence: CASSQEVAGGQGEQYF. The DNA of the CDR3 is TGCGCCAGCAGCCAAGAGGTAGCGGGGGGGCAGGGTGAGCAGTACTTC.

There are many counts of this clonotype. The chain employs TRBV5-1 and TRBJ1-1; 9 bases fit TRBD1. This CDR3 has 14 amino acids. In germline, CDR1 is SGHRS, CDR2 YFSETQ. V was clipped by 2 bases and J by 7 bases; unmatched bases: 6. The CDR3 protein is CASSFGTGTDEAFF. The DNA of the CDR3 is TGCGCCAGCAGCTTCGGGACAGGGACAGATGAAGCTTTCTTT.

Ten or more counts support this clonotype. This CDR3 reads CASRLAGGPNTQYF. The CDR3 region has the DNA TGTGCCAGCAGGTTAGCGGGAGGGCCGAATACGCAGTATTTT. The chain couples TRBV5-5 to TRBJ2-3; TRBD2 aligns across 11 bases. The CDR3 length is 14 residues. J gave up 7 bases and V 5 bases, and 6 bases lay outside the gene matches. Germline CDR1 SGHKS, CDR2 YYEKEE (reference sequence).

This clonotype was detected ten times or more. Its ends do not fully match the called genes, so a read error is possible. The V call is TRBV9, the J call TRBJ1-2; D is unclear. Germline CDR1 reads SGDLS; CDR2 reads YYNGEE. This CDR3 region has 8 residues. Here the CDR3 reads CASSARQF. DNA of the CDR3: TGTGCCAGCAGCGCTCGTCAATTC.

This clonotype was recorded many times. This chain joins TRBV28 and TRBJ1-2, with 8 nucleotides matching TRBD1. V shed 6 bases, J shed 6 bases, and the junction held 6 bases outside the gene matches. The CDR3 consists of 13 residues. The germline V gene has CDR1 MDHEN and CDR2 SYDVKM. The chain's CDR3 is CASSPGQEDGYTF. The CDR3 region has the DNA TGTGCCAGCAGCCCGGGACAGGAGGATGGCTACACCTTC.

V and J are TRBV3-1 and TRBJ1-1, with 8 positions matching TRBD1. The germline gives CDR1 LGHDT, CDR2 YNNKEL (reference sequence). Unmatched junction bases numbered 6, after V lost 4 bases and J lost 5 bases. The CDR3 covers 14 residues. The CDR3 loop is CASSLRTGWTEAFF. CDR3 nucleotides: TGTGCCAGCAGCCTCCGGACAGGGTGGACTGAAGCTTTCTTT.

This clonotype was found many times. The CDR3 reads CSVPGQGANIYGYTF. The CDR3 nucleotides are TGCAGTGTCCCGGGACAGGGGGCCAATATCTATGGCTACACCTTC. This chain links TRBV20-1 with TRBJ1-2; 12 bases agree with TRBD1. The junction had 10 bases not matched to a gene; V was cut back by 7 bases and J by 4 bases. Germline lookup yields CDR1 DFQATT and CDR2 SNEGSKA (reference sequence). The CDR3 is 15 amino acids.

With respect to this clonotype: A much more abundant neighbour one base away suggests this may be a read error. CDR3 region: CASIQEGRRDTQYF. In nucleotides, the CDR3 is TGTGCCAGCATCCAAGAGGGTAGGCGAGATACGCAGTATTTT. The rearrangement links TRBV3-1 to TRBJ2-3; D is perhaps TRBD2 (5 bases). CDR3 length: 14 amino acids. Germline CDR1 LGHDT, CDR2 YNNKEL (reference sequence).

V is TRBV12-3 or TRBV12-4 and J is TRBJ1-1; the D is unclear. Trimming removed 3 bases from V and 1 base from J, with 15 bases in between. CDR3 size: 16 residues. The CDR3 DNA follows: TGTGCCAGCAGTTTTCGGACGGTGGGGAGGAACACTGAAGCTTTCTTT. It is translated as CASSFRTVGRNTEAFF.

This clonotype was counted at least ten times. The CDR3 DNA sequence: TGCGCCAGCAGCCCGACTACCGGGAGTTACAATGAGCAGTTCTTC. Translated, it gives CASSPTTGSYNEQFF. The J gene is TRBJ2-1, the V gene TRBV5-1, with a weak D call TRBD2 (6 bases). Germline assignment: CDR1 SGHRS and CDR2 YFSETQ. V shed 4 bases and J shed 4 bases, with 15 bases lying between them. The CDR3 runs to 15 residues.

This clonotype has ten or more counts. The rearrangement links TRBV20-1 to TRBJ1-5, with D perhaps matching TRBD1 (5 bases). Germline values: CDR1 DFQATT, CDR2 SNEGSKA (reference sequence). V lost 0 bases and J lost 3, with 15 bases in between. There are 16 residues in the CDR3. CDR3 DNA: TGCAGTGCTAGAGATCGAAACAGGCCCGCCAATCAGCCCCAGCATTTT. As protein: CSARDRNRPANQPQHF.

In this sample, this clonotype turned up many times. V usage is TRBV7-8 and J usage is TRBJ2-1; 7 positions agree with TRBD1. Germline assignment: CDR1 SGHVS and CDR2 FQNEAQ. This CDR3 has 15 residues. V lost 5 bases to trimming and J lost 2 bases; unmatched junction nucleotides: 6. The DNA of the CDR3 is TGTGCCAGCAGCCTGGGGGACAGCACCTACAATGAGCAGTTCTTC. It encodes CASSLGDSTYNEQFF. The full variable domain, rest sourced from reference TRBV7-8 and TRBJ2-1, is GAGVSQSPRYKVAKRGQDVALRCDPISGHVSLFWYQQALGQGPEFLTYFQNEAQLDKSGLPSDRFFAERPEGSVSTLKIQRTQQEDSAVYLCASSLGDSTYNEQFFGPGTRLTVL.

The sample holds many counts of this clonotype. This CDR3 is CSANGLGSGSTDTQYF. The CDR3 DNA reads as TGCAGTGCCAATGGCTTAGGTAGCGGAAGCACAGATACGCAGTATTTT. This chain uses TRBV20-1 with TRBJ2-3; maybe TRBD2 (6 bases). Germline-derived CDR1 and CDR2 are DFQATT and SNEGSKA (reference sequence). Trimming took 6 bases from V and 0 from J, leaving 19 bases between them. The length of the CDR3 is 16 residues.

This clonotype has ten or more counts. The V call is TRBV24-1, the J call TRBJ2-3, with D unresolved. The CDR3 is 12 residues long. Germline V CDR1 and CDR2: KGHDR, SFDVKD. Trimming removed 1 base at V and 2 bases at J, with 0 bases between. The CDR3 loop reads CATSDFTDTQYF. The CDR3 DNA reads as TGTGCCACCAGTGATTTCACAGATACGCAGTATTTT.

V usage is TRBV6-1 and J usage is TRBJ1-1; D remains unclear. The V end was cut by 11 bases, the J end by 0 bases, with 10 bases between. Germline V gives CDR1 MNHNS, CDR2 SASEGT. The CDR3 runs to 12 residues. CDR3 sequence reads: CAHQKVNTEAFF. DNA of the CDR3: TGTGCCCACCAGAAGGTGAACACTGAAGCTTTCTTT.

This clonotype has a count of ten or more. This chain links TRBV5-1 with TRBJ2-5; 14 nucleotides align to TRBD2. V gave up 4 bases and J gave up 5 bases; unmatched junction bases: 7. The CDR3 contains 16 residues. The germline CDR1 and CDR2 sequences are SGHRS and YFSETQ. CDR3 loop: CASSQRLAGGSETQYF. In DNA, the CDR3 is TGCGCCAGCAGCCAAAGACTAGCGGGGGGGTCGGAGACCCAGTACTTC.

This clonotype has only a few counts. A read error may be the cause here, since a much bigger clone is one base away. The V and J genes are TRBV5-8 and TRBJ2-4; 8 bases line up with TRBD2. Germline CDR1 SGHTS, CDR2 YDEGEE. The CDR3 runs to 15 residues. The CDR3 region is CASAGDGGAKKIQYF. The CDR3, as DNA: TGTGCCAGCGCTGGGGACGGGGGGGCCAAAAAAATTCAGTACTTC.

This clonotype is classed as medium-sized. The chain has TRBV19 and TRBJ2-7; D perhaps matches TRBD2 (6 bases). The length of the CDR3 is 12 residues. Per the germline V gene, CDR1 is LNHDA and CDR2 is SQIVND (reference sequence). V lost 9 bases to trimming and J lost 4 bases, with 13 bases between them. Written as DNA, the CDR3 is TGTGCCAGCTGGGACTTTGGATACGAGCAGTACTTC. Residues: CASWDFGYEQYF.

As to this clonotype: Compared with germline, one end of the junction differs, possibly owing to a read error. The chain is built from TRBV29-1 and TRBJ2-5; 7 bases fit TRBD2. The CDR3 consists of 14 residues. Germline assignment: CDR1 SQVTM and CDR2 ANQGSEA. CDR3 loop: CSVAGLVGVENQYF. In DNA, the CDR3 is TGCAGCGTTGCCGGACTAGTCGGAGTAGAGAACCAGTACTTC.

This clonotype was seen at least ten times. The J gene is TRBJ1-2, the V gene TRBV28; 12 bases are shared with TRBD1. Germline V gene sequence: CDR1 MDHEN, CDR2 SYDVKM. V was pared by 8 bases and J by 7 bases, with 14 bases of the junction left unmatched. The CDR3 is 16 amino acids. Here the CDR3 reads CASGQGQGAVVRGYTF. CDR3 in DNA: TGTGCCAGCGGCCAGGGACAGGGGGCGGTGGTGCGTGGCTACACCTTC.

In its sample, this clonotype was seen many times. The V and J genes are TRBV12-3 or TRBV12-4 and TRBJ1-6; D is possibly TRBD1 (5 bases). Trimming left V 7 bases short and J 10 bases short, with 17 bases between. The CDR3 runs to 14 residues. The CDR3 nucleotides are TGTGCCAGCACTCCCGGTGGGGGGACCTCACCCCTCCACTTT. It encodes CASTPGGGTSPLHF.

This clonotype was picked up many times. Just one base apart from a much larger clone, this may be a read error. The chain is built from TRBV25-1 and TRBJ1-2; possible D gene TRBD1, 6 bases. V lost 3 bases and J 6 bases, leaving 17 bases between the germline ends. Germline lookup yields CDR1 MGHDK and CDR2 SYGVNS. CDR3 size: 15 residues. The CDR3 DNA reads TGTGCCAGCAGTGACTTCCTTCGGGGGGCCAATGGCTACACCTTC. Translating gives CASSDFLRGANGYTF.